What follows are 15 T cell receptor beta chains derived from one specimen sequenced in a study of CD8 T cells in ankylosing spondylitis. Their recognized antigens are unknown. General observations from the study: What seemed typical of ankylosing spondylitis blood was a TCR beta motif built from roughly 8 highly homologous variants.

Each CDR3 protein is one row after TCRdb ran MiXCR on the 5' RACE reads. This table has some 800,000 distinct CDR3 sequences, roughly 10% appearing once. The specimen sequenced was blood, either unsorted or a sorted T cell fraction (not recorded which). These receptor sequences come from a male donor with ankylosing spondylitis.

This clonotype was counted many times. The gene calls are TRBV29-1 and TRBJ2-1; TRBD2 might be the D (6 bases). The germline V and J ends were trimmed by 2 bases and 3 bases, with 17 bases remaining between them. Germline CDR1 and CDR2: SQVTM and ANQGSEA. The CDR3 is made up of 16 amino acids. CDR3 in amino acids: CSVESGLAAVYNEQFF. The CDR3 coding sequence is TGCAGCGTTGAATCGGGGTTAGCGGCCGTCTACAATGAGCAGTTCTTC.

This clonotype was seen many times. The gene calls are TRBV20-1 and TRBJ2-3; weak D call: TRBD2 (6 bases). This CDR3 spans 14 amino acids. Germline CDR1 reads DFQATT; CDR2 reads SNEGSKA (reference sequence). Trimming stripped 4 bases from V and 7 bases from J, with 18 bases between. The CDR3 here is CSATLPGTGNTQYF. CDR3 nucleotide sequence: TGCAGTGCTACGCTTCCCGGGACTGGGAATACGCAGTATTTT.

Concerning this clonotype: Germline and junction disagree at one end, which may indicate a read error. CDR3 sequence reads: CASSPTGENAGELFF. In nucleotides, the CDR3 is TGTGCCAGCTCACCCACAGGGGAGAACGCCGGGGAGCTGTTTTTT. The V call is TRBV18, the J call TRBJ2-2, with 7 bases fitting TRBD1. This CDR3 region has 15 residues. The germline V gene encodes CDR1 KGHSH and CDR2 LQKENI.

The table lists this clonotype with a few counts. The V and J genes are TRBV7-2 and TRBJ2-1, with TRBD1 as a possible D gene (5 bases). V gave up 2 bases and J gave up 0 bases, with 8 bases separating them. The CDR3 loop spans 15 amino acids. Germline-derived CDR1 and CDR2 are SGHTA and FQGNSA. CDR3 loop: CASSLYTGSYNEQFF. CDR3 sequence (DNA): TGTGCCAGCAGCTTATACACAGGCTCCTACAATGAGCAGTTCTTC. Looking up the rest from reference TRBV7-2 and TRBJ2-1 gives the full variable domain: GAGVSQSPSNKVTEKGKDVELRCDPISGHTALYWYRQSLGQGLEFLIYFQGNSAPDKSGLPSDRFSAERTGGSVSTLTIQRTQQEDSAVYLCASSLYTGSYNEQFFGPGTRLTVL.

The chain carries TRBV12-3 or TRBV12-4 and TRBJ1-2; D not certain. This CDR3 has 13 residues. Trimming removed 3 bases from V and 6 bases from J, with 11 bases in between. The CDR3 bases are TGTGCCAGCAGTTTGCGCGGAGTGGATGGCTACACCTTC. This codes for CASSLRGVDGYTF.

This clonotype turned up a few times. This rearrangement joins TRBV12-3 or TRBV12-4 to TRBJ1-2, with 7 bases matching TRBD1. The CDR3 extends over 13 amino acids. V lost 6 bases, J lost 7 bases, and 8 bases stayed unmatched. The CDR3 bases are TGTGCCAGCAGGGAACAGGGGCGAGGTGGCTACACCTTC. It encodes CASREQGRGGYTF.

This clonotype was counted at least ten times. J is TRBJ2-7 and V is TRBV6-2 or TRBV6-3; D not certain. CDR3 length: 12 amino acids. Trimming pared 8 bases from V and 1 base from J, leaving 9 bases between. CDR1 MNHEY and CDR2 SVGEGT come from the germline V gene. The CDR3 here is CASGSASYEQYF. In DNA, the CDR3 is TGTGCCAGCGGTTCGGCTTCCTACGAGCAGTACTTC.

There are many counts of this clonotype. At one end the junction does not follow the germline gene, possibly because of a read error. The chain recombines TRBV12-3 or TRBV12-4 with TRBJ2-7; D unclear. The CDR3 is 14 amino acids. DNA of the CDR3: TGTGCCAGCAGCCAAAATCTGCTGCGGTACGGGCAGTACTTC. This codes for CASSQNLLRYGQYF.

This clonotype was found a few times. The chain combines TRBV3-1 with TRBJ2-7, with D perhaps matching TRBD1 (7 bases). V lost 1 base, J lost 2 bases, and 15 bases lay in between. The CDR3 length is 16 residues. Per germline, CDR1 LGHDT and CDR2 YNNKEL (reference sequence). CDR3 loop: CASSQVGGQGAYEQYF. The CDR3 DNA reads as TGTGCCAGCAGCCAAGTCGGGGGCCAGGGGGCCTACGAGCAGTACTTC.

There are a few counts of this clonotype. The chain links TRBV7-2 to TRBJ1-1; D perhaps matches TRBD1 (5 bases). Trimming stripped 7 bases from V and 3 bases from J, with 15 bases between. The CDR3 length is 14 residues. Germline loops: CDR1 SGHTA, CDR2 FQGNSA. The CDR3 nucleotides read TGTGCCAGCAAAATCCCCGGGGCTCACACTGAAGCTTTCTTT. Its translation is CASKIPGAHTEAFF.

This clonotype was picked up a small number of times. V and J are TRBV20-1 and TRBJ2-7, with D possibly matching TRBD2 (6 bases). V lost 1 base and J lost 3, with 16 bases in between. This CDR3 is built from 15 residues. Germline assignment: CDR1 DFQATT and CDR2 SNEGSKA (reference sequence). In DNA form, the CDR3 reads TGCAGTGCTAGAGCCCTAGGAGGGTCGGGCTACGAGCAGTACTTC. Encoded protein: CSARALGGSGYEQYF.

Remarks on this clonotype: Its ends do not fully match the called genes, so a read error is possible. DNA for the CDR3: TGTGCCAGCAGCCAAGATCAATCTAGCTATCGAACACCGGTTTTT. Translation: CASSQDQSSYRTPVF. V is TRBV4-2 and J is TRBJ2-2, with TRBD2 as a possible D gene (5 bases). The CDR3 is 15 residues long. Germline CDR1 reads LGHNA; CDR2 reads YNFKEQ.

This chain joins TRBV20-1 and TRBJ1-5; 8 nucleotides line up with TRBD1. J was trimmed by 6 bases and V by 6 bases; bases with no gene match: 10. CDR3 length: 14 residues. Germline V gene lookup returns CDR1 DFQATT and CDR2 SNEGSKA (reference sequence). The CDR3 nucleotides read TGCAGTGCGCGGAGACAGGGGCGCATTCAGCCCCAGCATTTT. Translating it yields CSARRQGRIQPQHF.

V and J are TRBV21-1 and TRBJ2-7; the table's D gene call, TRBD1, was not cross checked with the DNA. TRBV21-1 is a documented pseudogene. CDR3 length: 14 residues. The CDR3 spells CAKGAEIESYEQYF. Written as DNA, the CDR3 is TGTGCCAAGGGGGCAGAAATAGAATCCTACGAGCAGTACTTC.

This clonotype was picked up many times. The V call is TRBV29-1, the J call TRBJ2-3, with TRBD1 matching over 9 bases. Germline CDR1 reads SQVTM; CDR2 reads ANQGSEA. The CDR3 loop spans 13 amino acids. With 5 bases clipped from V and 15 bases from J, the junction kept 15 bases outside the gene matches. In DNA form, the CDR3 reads TGCAGCGTTTACAGGGGGCCTTGGACTCCTGTTTATTTT. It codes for CSVYRGPWTPVYF.